The 17 T cell receptor beta chains below were found in one sample sequenced in a study of cytomegalovirus exposure and HLA in healthy donors. Primers: 60 Vbeta forward and 13 Jbeta reverse. Sequenced by immunoSEQ multiplex PCR; TCRdb stores in-frame clones only, minus some. Of about 200,000 clones in the sample, about an eighth were seen once. Sequenced sample: PBMCs. The receptors originated from a middle-aged man in good health and CMV-seropositive.

The CDR3 here is CASSRAGSVSETQYF. The CDR3 DNA is TGTGCCAGTTCCAGGGCAGGATCGGTCTCAGAGACCCAGTACTTC. This chain connects TRBV28 to TRBJ2-5; a possible D gene is TRBD1 (5 bases). The CDR3 contains 15 residues. Germline-derived CDR1 and CDR2 are MDHEN and SYDVKM. Trimming shortened V by 9 bases and J by 4 bases, and 21 bases separated the two germline ends.

This clone turned up a few times. The V and J genes are TRBV9 and TRBJ1-1; D is unresolved. The CDR3 spans 11 residues. Germline V CDR1 and CDR2: SGDLS, YYNGEE. Trimming cost V 6 bases and J 4 bases, with 7 bases left between them. CDR3 region: CASTRGTEAFF. CDR3 nucleotides: TGTGCCAGCACCCGAGGCACTGAAGCTTTCTTT.

J is TRBJ2-2 and V is TRBV30, with TRBD1 matching 12 bases. V dropped 3 bases and J dropped 1; count of bases not matched to a gene: 12. This CDR3 has 19 amino acids. Per the germline V gene, CDR1 is GTSNPN and CDR2 is SVGIG (reference sequence). The CDR3: CAWRRPGTGGGLNTGELFF. In DNA form, the CDR3 reads TGTGCCTGGAGACGCCCCGGGACAGGGGGCGGTTTGAACACCGGGGAGCTGTTTTTT.

V is TRBV7-6 and J is TRBJ2-2; TRBD1 is a possible D gene (6 bases). V lost 5 bases and J 5 bases, leaving 12 bases between the germline ends. The CDR3 extends over 14 amino acids. Germline-derived CDR1 and CDR2 are SGHVS and FNYEAQ. CDR3: CASSPEQGTGELFF. CDR3 nucleotide sequence: TGTGCCAGCAGCCCCGAACAGGGAACCGGGGAGCTGTTTTTT.

This clone was observed a handful of times. The chain has TRBV18 and TRBJ1-2; TRBD1 is a possible D gene (5 bases). The CDR3 consists of 16 residues. V dropped 3 bases and J dropped 8 bases, with 22 bases sitting between them. Germline CDR1 and CDR2: KGHSH and LQKENI. CDR3 sequence reads: CASSPELAGGSDGYTF. CDR3 sequence (DNA): TGTGCCAGCTCACCGGAACTCGCCGGGGGTAGTGACGGCTACACCTTC.

This clone was seen more than once but under ten times. The V gene is TRBV4-3, the J gene TRBJ1-2; D possibly corresponds to TRBD1 (6 bases). The CDR3 totals 15 residues. From germline, CDR1 is LGHNA and CDR2 YSLEER. Trimming removed 1 base at V and 6 bases at J, with 15 bases between. CDR3 nucleotide sequence: TGCGCCAGCAGCCAAGGTCACAGGGTAACGGATGGCTACACCTTC. This codes for CASSQGHRVTDGYTF.

The chain uses TRBV19 and TRBJ1-2; D possibly corresponds to TRBD1 (5 bases). The germline CDR1 and CDR2 sequences are LNHDA and SQIVND (reference sequence). This CDR3 region has 12 residues. Trimming left V 5 bases short and J 7 bases short, with 11 bases between. CDR3 nucleotide sequence: TGTGCCAGTAGTCTTCAGACAGCTGGCTACACCTTC. Its translation is CASSLQTAGYTF.

This chain uses TRBV4-1 with TRBJ2-5; the D gene is possibly TRBD1 (6 bases). The germline V and J ends were trimmed by 4 bases and 1 base, with 16 bases remaining between them. The CDR3 has 16 amino acids. CDR1 is MGHRA and CDR2 is YSYEKL in the germline V gene. The CDR3 protein is CASSLDRKGGQETQYF. The DNA of the CDR3 is TGCGCCAGCAGCCTCGACAGGAAAGGGGGCCAAGAGACCCAGTACTTC.

The sample holds a few counts of this clone. V is TRBV4-3 and J is TRBJ2-5, with TRBD2 matching 14 bases. This CDR3 has 17 residues. Losses at the gene ends were 4 bases for V and 2 bases for J; bases not matched to a gene: 6. CDR1 and CDR2 (germline): LGHNA, YSLEER. CDR3 sequence: CASSRRLAGGPQETQYF. CDR3 coding DNA: TGCGCCAGCAGCCGCCGACTAGCGGGGGGGCCTCAAGAGACCCAGTACTTC.

This clone came up a few times. The V call is TRBV11-2, the J call TRBJ2-5; perhaps TRBD2 as D (5 bases). Trimming took off 6 bases at V and 5 bases at J, with 10 bases between the two ends. Germline V lookup: CDR1 SGHAT, CDR2 FQNNGV. The CDR3 is made up of 12 amino acids. The CDR3, as DNA: TGTGCCAGCAGGCGATGGGAGGAGACCCAGTACTTC. Its translation: CASRRWEETQYF.

This clone was seen a few times. The chain carries TRBV6-1 and TRBJ1-1, with a possible D match to TRBD1 (6 bases). This CDR3 spans 12 amino acids. V was trimmed by 10 bases and J by 2 bases, leaving 11 bases between them. Germline lookup yields CDR1 MNHNS and CDR2 SASEGT. The CDR3 spells CAIYRVNTEAFF. CDR3 sequence (DNA): TGTGCCATTTACAGGGTAAACACTGAAGCTTTCTTT.

This clone came up a few times. This sequence joins TRBV7-2 and TRBJ1-2; a weak D match, TRBD1 (6 bases). Trimming stripped 5 bases from V and 6 bases from J, with 22 bases between. The CDR3 is made up of 16 amino acids. From germline, CDR1 is SGHTA and CDR2 FQGNSA. CDR3 region: CASSPTRRGIGNGYTF. DNA of the CDR3: TGTGCCAGCAGCCCGACCCGCAGGGGAATTGGCAATGGCTACACCTTC.

This clone was detected only a few times. The rearrangement links TRBV4-3 to TRBJ1-5, with D possibly matching TRBD1 (6 bases). The CDR3 loop spans 15 amino acids. V lost 0 bases, J lost 2 bases, and 8 bases lay in between. CDR1 and CDR2 from the germline V gene are LGHNA and YSLEER. The CDR3 here is CASSQDGGGNQPQHF. CDR3 in DNA: TGCGCCAGCAGCCAAGATGGGGGCGGCAATCAGCCCCAGCATTTT.

The chain links TRBV9 to TRBJ1-1; 8 positions agree with TRBD1. The CDR3 is made up of 14 amino acids. The V and J ends lost 3 bases and 2 bases, in that order; junction bases with no gene match: 3. CDR1 is SGDLS, CDR2 YYNGEE, per germline. Written as DNA, the CDR3 is TGTGCCAGCAGCGATCCAGGGGGCAACACTGAAGCTTTCTTT. Its translation: CASSDPGGNTEAFF. Together with reference TRBV9 and TRBJ1-1, the CDR3 gives the full variable domain: DSGVTQTPKHLITATGQRVTLRCSPRSGDLSVYWYQQSLDQGLQFLIQYYNGEERAKGNILERFSAQQFPDLHSELNLSSLELGDSALYFCASSDPGGNTEAFFGQGTRLTVV.

The rearrangement joins TRBV15 to TRBJ1-5; possible D gene TRBD1, 6 bases. This CDR3 spans 15 amino acids. Germline CDR1 and CDR2: LNHNV and YYDKDF (reference sequence). Trimming removed 5 bases at V and 1 base at J, with 12 bases between. The CDR3 coding sequence is TGTGCCACCAGCCGGAGACAGGCCAGCAATCAGCCCCAGCATTTT. This translates into CATSRRQASNQPQHF.

The chain joins TRBV4-2 to TRBJ1-2; D not resolved. Between the trimmed V and J ends, which lost 3 bases and 7 bases, there was a span of 15 bases. The CDR3 sequence is 14 residues long. The germline V gene encodes CDR1 LGHNA and CDR2 YNFKEQ. This chain's CDR3 is CASSQLPAEGGYTF. In nucleotides, the CDR3 is TGTGCCAGCAGCCAGCTCCCGGCGGAGGGTGGCTACACCTTC.

The chain recombines TRBV7-8 with TRBJ2-2, with D perhaps TRBD2 (6 bases). Trimming removed 1 base at V and 3 bases at J, with 18 bases between. The CDR3 extends over 18 amino acids. Germline CDR1 and CDR2: SGHVS and FQNEAQ. This CDR3 reads CASSLVLIVSGDTGELFF. The CDR3 region has the DNA TGTGCCAGCAGCTTAGTTCTCATCGTGTCGGGGGACACCGGGGAGCTGTTTTTT.